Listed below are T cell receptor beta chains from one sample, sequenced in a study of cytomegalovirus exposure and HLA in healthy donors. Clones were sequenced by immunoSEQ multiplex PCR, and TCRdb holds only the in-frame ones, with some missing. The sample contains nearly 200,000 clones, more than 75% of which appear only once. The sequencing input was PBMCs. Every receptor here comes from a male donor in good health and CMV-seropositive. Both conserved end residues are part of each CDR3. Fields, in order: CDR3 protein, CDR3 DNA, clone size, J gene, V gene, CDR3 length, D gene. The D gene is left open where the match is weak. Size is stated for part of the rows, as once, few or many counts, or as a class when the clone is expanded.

CDR3 protein: CASSRPSRGRYEQYF
CDR3 DNA: TGTGCCAGCAGCCGACCGTCGAGGGGGCGGTACGAGCAGTACTTC
clone size: .
J gene: TRBJ2-7
V gene: TRBV28
CDR3 length: 15
D gene: TRBD1

CDR3 protein: CASSVDRGPSTEAFF
CDR3 DNA: TGTGCCAGCAGCGTGGACAGGGGGCCTAGCACTGAAGCTTTCTTT
clone size: .
J gene: TRBJ1-1
V gene: TRBV9
CDR3 length: 15
D gene: TRBD1

CDR3 protein: CASSEGTEEKLFF
CDR3 DNA: TGTGCCAGCAGCGAGGGGACAGAAGAAAAACTGTTTTTT
clone size: .
J gene: TRBJ1-4
V gene: TRBV9
CDR3 length: 13
D gene: TRBD1

CDR3 protein: CASSQGGGTADEETQYF
CDR3 DNA: TGCGCCAGCAGCCAAGGGGGTGGGACAGCGGATGAAGAGACCCAGTACTTC
clone size: .
J gene: TRBJ2-5
V gene: TRBV4-1
CDR3 length: 17
D gene: TRBD1

CDR3 protein: CASSVEPGQKYEQYF
CDR3 DNA: TGTGCCAGCAGCGTAGAGCCGGGACAGAAATACGAGCAGTACTTC
clone size: once
J gene: TRBJ2-7
V gene: TRBV9
CDR3 length: 15
D gene: TRBD1

CDR3 protein: CASSLQGRGTEAFF
CDR3 DNA: TGTGCCAGCAGCTTACAGGGGAGGGGGACTGAAGCTTTCTTT
clone size: .
J gene: TRBJ1-1
V gene: TRBV7-3
CDR3 length: 14
D gene: .

CDR3 protein: CAISPSSPDTQYF
CDR3 DNA: TGTGCCATCAGTCCTAGTTCCCCAGATACGCAGTATTTT
clone size: .
J gene: TRBJ2-3
V gene: TRBV10-3
CDR3 length: 13
D gene: .

CDR3 protein: CASSSGLAGGITYEQYF
CDR3 DNA: TGTGCCAGCAGCTCCGGACTAGCGGGGGGAATCACCTACGAGCAGTACTTC
clone size: few
J gene: TRBJ2-7
V gene: TRBV7-6
CDR3 length: 17
D gene: TRBD2

CDR3 protein: CATSRGAGTGGSYEQYF
CDR3 DNA: TGTGCCACCAGCAGAGGGGCCGGGACAGGGGGCTCCTACGAGCAGTACTTC
clone size: .
J gene: TRBJ2-7
V gene: TRBV15
CDR3 length: 17
D gene: TRBD1

CDR3 protein: CATSSGGDTEAFF
CDR3 DNA: TGTGCCACCAGCAGCGGAGGGGACACTGAAGCTTTCTTT
clone size: .
J gene: TRBJ1-1
V gene: TRBV15
CDR3 length: 13
D gene: .

CDR3 protein: CASSEYAGRGDGYTF
CDR3 DNA: TGTGCCAGCAGTGAATACGCCGGCAGGGGGGATGGCTACACCTTC
clone size: .
J gene: TRBJ1-2
V gene: TRBV25-1
CDR3 length: 15
D gene: TRBD1

CDR3 protein: CASSQQGYVEQYF
CDR3 DNA: TGTGCCAGCAGCCAACAGGGGTATGTCGAGCAGTACTTC
clone size: .
J gene: TRBJ2-7
V gene: TRBV14
CDR3 length: 13
D gene: .

CDR3 protein: CASSMGQNYGYTF
CDR3 DNA: TGTGCCAGTAGTATGGGGCAGAACTATGGCTACACCTTC
clone size: .
J gene: TRBJ1-2
V gene: TRBV19
CDR3 length: 13
D gene: .

CDR3 protein: CASSQDLRGAHGYTF
CDR3 DNA: TGTGCCAGCAGCCAAGACCTTCGGGGGGCGCATGGCTACACCTTC
clone size: .
J gene: TRBJ1-2
V gene: TRBV14
CDR3 length: 15
D gene: .

CDR3 protein: CASSPGGTEQYF
CDR3 DNA: TGTGCCAGCAGCCCCGGGGGGACCGAGCAGTACTTC
clone size: .
J gene: TRBJ2-7
V gene: TRBV16
CDR3 length: 12
D gene: TRBD2

CDR3 protein: CASTSGYEQYF
CDR3 DNA: TGTGCCAGTACGAGTGGCTACGAGCAGTACTTC
clone size: .
J gene: TRBJ2-7
V gene: TRBV7-2
CDR3 length: 11
D gene: .

CDR3 protein: CASSARAGYSTEAFF
CDR3 DNA: TGTGCCAGCAGCGCTCGGGCAGGGTATAGCACTGAAGCTTTCTTT
clone size: .
J gene: TRBJ1-1
V gene: TRBV6-4
CDR3 length: 15
D gene: .

CDR3 protein: CASSSGTGSGEQYF
CDR3 DNA: TGTGCCAGCAGTTCCGGGACAGGTTCCGGCGAGCAGTACTTC
clone size: .
J gene: TRBJ2-7
V gene: TRBV27
CDR3 length: 14
D gene: TRBD1

CDR3 protein: CASSSSGRALEQYF
CDR3 DNA: TGTGCTAGCAGCTCTAGCGGGAGGGCCCTCGAGCAGTACTTC
clone size: .
J gene: TRBJ2-7
V gene: TRBV11-2
CDR3 length: 14
D gene: TRBD2

CDR3 protein: CAITLTSGRSGYEQYF
CDR3 DNA: TGTGCCATCACATTGACTAGCGGGAGATCGGGCTACGAGCAGTACTTC
clone size: .
J gene: TRBJ2-7
V gene: TRBV10-3
CDR3 length: 16
D gene: TRBD2

CDR3 protein: CASIQGGRAYEQYF
CDR3 DNA: TGTGCCAGCATCCAGGGTGGGAGGGCCTACGAGCAGTACTTC
clone size: .
J gene: TRBJ2-7
V gene: TRBV28
CDR3 length: 14
D gene: TRBD2

CDR3 protein: CASSLAGTGAYEQYF
CDR3 DNA: TGTGCCAGCAGCTTAGCGGGGACAGGGGCCTACGAGCAGTACTTC
clone size: .
J gene: TRBJ2-7
V gene: TRBV11-3
CDR3 length: 15
D gene: TRBD1

CDR3 protein: CASSVSSGVIGTSGSRETQYF
CDR3 DNA: TGTGCCAGCAGCGTTTCATCGGGAGTAATTGGGACTAGCGGGAGTCGGGAGACCCAGTACTTC
clone size: .
J gene: TRBJ2-5
V gene: TRBV9
CDR3 length: 21
D gene: TRBD2

CDR3 protein: CSVRMGLTQYF
CDR3 DNA: TGCAGCGTCCGAATGGGCCTCACCCAGTACTTC
clone size: few
J gene: TRBJ2-5
V gene: TRBV29-1
CDR3 length: 11
D gene: .

CDR3 protein: CASTGGTGGGQPQHF
CDR3 DNA: TGTGCCAGCACCGGCGGGACAGGTGGCGGGCAGCCCCAGCATTTT
clone size: few
J gene: TRBJ1-5
V gene: TRBV2
CDR3 length: 15
D gene: TRBD1

CDR3 protein: CASSLSSGPYEQYF
CDR3 DNA: TGTGCCAGCAGCTTAAGTTCAGGGCCCTACGAGCAGTACTTC
clone size: .
J gene: TRBJ2-7
V gene: TRBV7-2
CDR3 length: 14
D gene: .

CDR3 protein: CASSFREGTEAFF
CDR3 DNA: TGTGCCAGCAGCTTCAGGGAGGGGACTGAAGCTTTCTTT
clone size: .
J gene: TRBJ1-1
V gene: TRBV5-5
CDR3 length: 13
D gene: .

CDR3 protein: CASSPTGGGPSLGTEAFF
CDR3 DNA: TGTGCCAGCAGCCCAACCGGCGGGGGCCCAAGTTTGGGCACTGAAGCTTTCTTT
clone size: .
J gene: TRBJ1-1
V gene: TRBV7-9
CDR3 length: 18
D gene: .

CDR3 protein: CAWSGHGGTNEKLFF
CDR3 DNA: TGTGCCTGGAGTGGACACGGGGGGACTAATGAAAAACTGTTTTTT
clone size: few
J gene: TRBJ1-4
V gene: TRBV30
CDR3 length: 15
D gene: .

CDR3 protein: CASSHTGRGAYEQYF
CDR3 DNA: TGTGCCAGCAGCCATACAGGGAGGGGGGCATACGAGCAGTACTTC
clone size: .
J gene: TRBJ2-7
V gene: TRBV5-4
CDR3 length: 15
D gene: .

CDR3 protein: CASTRRGTRTDTQYF
CDR3 DNA: TGTGCCAGCACGAGAAGGGGGACCCGCACAGATACGCAGTATTTT
clone size: .
J gene: TRBJ2-3
V gene: TRBV6-5
CDR3 length: 15
D gene: .

CDR3 protein: CASSQTGPGLNGYTF
CDR3 DNA: TGTGCCAGCAGCCAAACAGGCCCAGGTCTTAATGGCTACACCTTC
clone size: .
J gene: TRBJ1-2
V gene: TRBV7-9
CDR3 length: 15
D gene: .

CDR3 protein: CASSGLAGAEQYF
CDR3 DNA: TGTGCCAGCAGCGGACTAGCGGGAGCCGAGCAGTACTTC
clone size: .
J gene: TRBJ2-7
V gene: TRBV6-5
CDR3 length: 13
D gene: TRBD2

CDR3 protein: CASSSGTGRGNTIYF
CDR3 DNA: TGTGCCAGCAGCTCCGGGACAGGGAGAGGAAACACCATATATTTT
clone size: .
J gene: TRBJ1-3
V gene: TRBV5-8
CDR3 length: 15
D gene: TRBD1

CDR3 protein: CAIGNAGEYNEQFF
CDR3 DNA: TGTGCCATCGGCAACGCGGGGGAGTACAATGAGCAGTTCTTC
clone size: .
J gene: TRBJ2-1
V gene: TRBV10-3
CDR3 length: 14
D gene: TRBD2

CDR3 protein: CASSFRTSEQETQYF
CDR3 DNA: TGTGCTAGCAGCTTCCGGACTAGCGAGCAAGAGACCCAGTACTTC
clone size: .
J gene: TRBJ2-5
V gene: TRBV7-7
CDR3 length: 15
D gene: TRBD2

CDR3 protein: CASSMTTVGYTEAFF
CDR3 DNA: TGTGCCAGCAGCATGACTACGGTAGGTTACACTGAAGCTTTCTTT
clone size: few
J gene: TRBJ1-1
V gene: TRBV7-8
CDR3 length: 15
D gene: .

CDR3 protein: CASSLEATGSGYTF
CDR3 DNA: TGCGCCAGCAGCTTGGAGGCGACAGGGAGTGGCTACACCTTC
clone size: .
J gene: TRBJ1-2
V gene: TRBV5-1
CDR3 length: 14
D gene: TRBD1

CDR3 protein: CASSPRDRGLSEQYF
CDR3 DNA: TGTGCCAGCTCACCGCGGGACAGGGGGCTTTCAGAGCAGTACTTC
clone size: .
J gene: TRBJ2-7
V gene: TRBV18
CDR3 length: 15
D gene: TRBD1

CDR3 protein: CASSLQFGYYSNQPQHF
CDR3 DNA: TGCGCCAGCAGCCTCCAATTCGGATACTATAGCAATCAGCCCCAGCATTTT
clone size: .
J gene: TRBJ1-5
V gene: TRBV4-1
CDR3 length: 17
D gene: .

CDR3 protein: CASSLEEGGPRFF
CDR3 DNA: TGTGCCAGCAGCTTAGAGGAGGGAGGGCCGCGGTTCTTC
clone size: .
J gene: TRBJ2-1
V gene: TRBV7-8
CDR3 length: 13
D gene: TRBD2

CDR3 protein: CASSYLDRRDYGYTF
CDR3 DNA: TGTGCCAGCAGTTACTTGGACAGGAGGGACTATGGCTACACCTTC
clone size: .
J gene: TRBJ1-2
V gene: TRBV6-6
CDR3 length: 15
D gene: TRBD1

CDR3 protein: CASTKVAITDTQYF
CDR3 DNA: TGTGCCAGCACGAAGGTAGCTATCACAGATACGCAGTATTTT
clone size: .
J gene: TRBJ2-3
V gene: TRBV28
CDR3 length: 14
D gene: .

CDR3 protein: CASSQKSGNTEAFF
CDR3 DNA: TGCGCCAGCAGCCAGAAGTCGGGTAACACTGAAGCTTTCTTT
clone size: few
J gene: TRBJ1-1
V gene: TRBV4-1
CDR3 length: 14
D gene: .

CDR3 protein: CASSFWQNTEAFF
CDR3 DNA: TGTGCCAGCAGCTTCTGGCAGAACACTGAAGCTTTCTTT
clone size: .
J gene: TRBJ1-1
V gene: TRBV7-3
CDR3 length: 13
D gene: .

CDR3 protein: CASTSVRGVTYEQYF
CDR3 DNA: TGTGCCAGCACCTCCGTTCGAGGCGTAACCTACGAGCAGTACTTC
clone size: .
J gene: TRBJ2-7
V gene: TRBV28
CDR3 length: 15
D gene: .

CDR3 protein: CASSPGTGAEQYF
CDR3 DNA: TGTGCCAGCAGCCCCGGGACAGGGGCCGAGCAGTACTTC
clone size: once
J gene: TRBJ2-7
V gene: TRBV7-2
CDR3 length: 13
D gene: TRBD1

CDR3 protein: CASSLGQGHTNEKLFF
CDR3 DNA: TGTGCCAGTAGTTTGGGACAGGGCCACACTAATGAAAAACTGTTTTTT
clone size: .
J gene: TRBJ1-4
V gene: TRBV19
CDR3 length: 16
D gene: TRBD1

CDR3 protein: CASSVGRSQETQYF
CDR3 DNA: TGTGCCAGCAGCGTAGGGCGGAGCCAAGAGACCCAGTACTTC
clone size: .
J gene: TRBJ2-5
V gene: TRBV9
CDR3 length: 14
D gene: .

CDR3 protein: CASSLGQSNQPQHF
CDR3 DNA: TGTGCCAGCAGCTTGGGACAGAGTAATCAGCCCCAGCATTTT
clone size: once
J gene: TRBJ1-5
V gene: TRBV5-5
CDR3 length: 14
D gene: .

CDR3 protein: CASSLTGTNYNEQFF
CDR3 DNA: TGTGCCAGCAGCTTAACCGGGACTAACTACAATGAGCAGTTCTTC
clone size: .
J gene: TRBJ2-1
V gene: TRBV7-3
CDR3 length: 15
D gene: TRBD2

CDR3 protein: CASSVDQMGHEQYF
CDR3 DNA: TGTGCCAGCAGCGTAGATCAAATGGGCCACGAGCAGTACTTC
clone size: .
J gene: TRBJ2-7
V gene: TRBV9
CDR3 length: 14
D gene: .

CDR3 protein: CASSSIGIGNTIYF
CDR3 DNA: TGTGCCAGCAGCTCTATCGGGATCGGAAACACCATATATTTT
clone size: few
J gene: TRBJ1-3
V gene: TRBV5-8
CDR3 length: 14
D gene: .

CDR3 protein: CASSTRTGEQFF
CDR3 DNA: TGTGCCAGCAGCACCCGGACAGGGGAGCAGTTCTTC
clone size: .
J gene: TRBJ2-1
V gene: TRBV11-2
CDR3 length: 12
D gene: TRBD1